This T cell receptor beta chain was sequenced for a study of cytomegalovirus exposure and HLA in healthy donors. Whole-study findings and limits: The HLA-A and HLA-B alleles of most subjects were reportedly predicted accurately from TCR beta sequences. Further analysis was carried out later, and it showed several of the most significant clusters appearing linked to common viral pathogens.

When sampled, the donors appeared nominally healthy, though they likely had unrecorded immune exposures. Primers: 60 Vbeta forward and 13 Jbeta reverse. Repertoires were generated with immunoSEQ multiplex PCR, while TCRdb's copy carries only in-frame clones and drops some. The sample holds around 150,000 clones, 76% seen once. In the case of this clone: The target antigen is unknown.

This sequence was found in a woman between 35 and 50 years old in good health and CMV-seronegative. Sequencing was performed on PBMCs.

CDR3 amino acids: CASSVGGSGSYNEQFF. The CDR3 nucleotides are TGTGCCAGCAGCGTAGGTGGATCAGGCTCCTACAATGAGCAGTTCTTC. The chain is built from TRBV9 and TRBJ2-1, with unresolved D. Looked up from germline, CDR1 is SGDLS and CDR2 is YYNGEE. This CDR3 has 16 residues. Trimming cost V 0 bases and J 0 bases, with 10 bases left between them.